The source of this T cell receptor beta chain is a study of blood T cell repertoires in COVID-19. Germline CDR1 reads SGHRS; CDR2 reads YFSETQ. V dropped 2 bases and J dropped 1 base, with 6 bases sitting between them. There are 13 residues in the CDR3. Clones were read by immunoSEQ multiplex PCR, and TCRdb kept only the in-frame ones, dropping some. The sample yields fewer than 450,000 clones, roughly 91% seen once. Material for sequencing was PBMCs or T cells enriched from blood (not recorded which). The chain joins TRBV5-1 to TRBJ1-1, with D hard to call. The sequence was collected from a man younger than 30 who had recovered from COVID-19. CDR3 bases: TGCGCCAGCAGCTTTGGCCCGAACACTGAAGCTTTCTTT. Amino acid sequence: CASSFGPNTEAFF.